The 22 T cell receptor beta chains below come from one sample, sequenced in a study of blood T cell repertoires in COVID-19. Method: immunoSEQ multiplex PCR; TCRdb's copy keeps in-frame clones and lacks some. The table has about 240,000 clones, approximately 87% seen once; the top ten hold less than 8%. Specimen: peripheral blood. Receptors originate from a man in his sixties with acute or convalescent COVID-19.

The chain joins TRBV30 to TRBJ1-2; no reliable D call. CDR3 length: 16 residues. Trimming left V 0 bases short and J 4 bases short, with 18 bases between. Germline-derived CDR1 and CDR2 are GTSNPN and SVGIG (reference sequence). CDR3 sequence: CAWSVRGWREGYGYTF. CDR3 nucleotide sequence: TGTGCCTGGAGTGTACGAGGATGGAGGGAAGGCTATGGCTACACCTTC.

The V gene is TRBV30, the J gene TRBJ1-1, with 7 nucleotides matching TRBD1. The CDR3 extends over 13 amino acids. Germline V gene sequence: CDR1 GTSNPN, CDR2 SVGIG (reference sequence). V shed 1 base, J shed 3 bases, and the junction held 2 bases outside the gene matches. The CDR3 sequence is CAWSETGDTEAFF. For the CDR3, the DNA is TGTGCCTGGAGTGAAACAGGGGACACTGAAGCTTTCTTT.

The J gene is TRBJ1-3, the V gene TRBV30; 7 bases agree with TRBD1. The CDR3 has 14 amino acids. The germline V gene has CDR1 GTSNPN and CDR2 SVGIG (reference sequence). Trimming took 8 bases from V and 7 from J; bases not matched to a gene: 14. The CDR3 DNA reads TGTGCCACCACCTCTAGGGGGCGCGGGAACACCATATATTTT. Protein product: CATTSRGRGNTIYF. Filled out from reference TRBV30 and TRBJ1-3, the complete variable domain reads SQTIHQWPATLVQPVGSPLSLECTVEGTSNPNLYWYRQAAGRGLQLLFYSVGIGQISSEVPQNLSASRPQDRQFILSSKKLLLSDSGFYLCATTSRGRGNTIYFGEGSWLTVV.

The CDR3 nucleotides read TGTGCCAGCAGCCAAGGGGGGCTTCGGTCGGGTGAAGCTTTCTTT. Its translation: CASSQGGLRSGEAFF. The chain is built from TRBV4-2 and TRBJ1-1; tentatively, D is TRBD1 (6 bases). The V and J ends lost 1 base and 7 bases respectively, with 16 bases between them. Per the germline V gene, CDR1 is LGHNA and CDR2 is YNFKEQ. This CDR3 is built from 15 residues.

The V and J genes are TRBV6-2 or TRBV6-3 and TRBJ2-7; 12 positions match TRBD2. Germline CDR1 and CDR2: MNHEY and SVGEGT. The V gene end was trimmed by 2 bases and the J gene end by 4 bases; junction bases not matched to a gene: 6. The CDR3 extends over 16 amino acids. The CDR3 bases are TGTGCCAGCAGTTACGATAAGACTAGCGGGAGTTACGAGCAGTACTTC. Translation: CASSYDKTSGSYEQYF.

This chain joins TRBV7-2 and TRBJ1-6, with 7 bases identical to TRBD1. The V segment lost 5 bases and the J segment 5 bases; nucleotides outside the gene matches: 9. The CDR3 consists of 16 residues. CDR1 is SGHTA and CDR2 is FQGNSA in the germline V gene. CDR3 region: CASSPFLGQNNSPLHF. In nucleotides, the CDR3 is TGTGCCAGCAGCCCATTTTTGGGACAGAATAATTCACCCCTCCACTTT.

This clone was recorded once. V usage is TRBV28 and J usage is TRBJ2-3; weak D call: TRBD1 (6 bases). The CDR3 runs to 13 residues. V was pared by 5 bases and J by 10 bases, with 16 bases between. Germline CDR1 is MDHEN and CDR2 is SYDVKM. The chain's CDR3 is CASSKRTVGAQYF. CDR3 in DNA: TGTGCCAGCAGTAAACGGACAGTTGGCGCGCAGTATTTT.

The chain combines TRBV11-1 with TRBJ2-1; D not resolved. CDR1 is SGHAT, CDR2 FQDESV, per germline (reference sequence). This CDR3 spans 13 amino acids. The germline V and J ends were trimmed by 2 bases and 9 bases, with 11 bases remaining between them. This CDR3 is CASSLPPPREQFF. In nucleotides, the CDR3 is TGTGCCAGCAGCTTACCCCCCCCTCGTGAGCAGTTCTTC.

The chain uses TRBV29-1 and TRBJ1-2; tentative D call: TRBD1 (6 bases). The CDR3 has 14 residues. Trimming took 3 bases from V and 3 from J, leaving 14 bases between them. The germline CDR1 and CDR2 sequences are SQVTM and ANQGSEA. In DNA form, the CDR3 reads TGCAGCGTTGACCGACAGGCGGGAGACTATGGCTACACCTTC. Translating it yields CSVDRQAGDYGYTF.

The CDR3 DNA reads as TGTGCCAGTAGCTCCGGGACAGGGGCCTACAATGAGCAGTTCTTC. This translates into CASSSGTGAYNEQFF. The chain uses TRBV19 and TRBJ2-1; TRBD1 agrees at 10 bases. This CDR3 has 15 residues. J was trimmed by 2 bases and V by 6 bases; bases with no gene match: 4. Germline CDR1 and CDR2: LNHDA and SQIVND (reference sequence).

This chain joins TRBV10-3 and TRBJ2-2; 12 bases fit TRBD2. There are 14 residues in the CDR3. Germline loops: CDR1 ENHRY, CDR2 SYGVKD. V lost 11 bases to trimming and J lost 5 bases; unmatched junction nucleotides: 6. The CDR3 here is CAARLAGETGELFF. The DNA for the CDR3 is TGTGCCGCTAGACTAGCGGGAGAAACCGGGGAGCTGTTTTTT.

Notes on this clone: Other DNA sequences in the same sample also yield this CDR3. The chain links TRBV7-3 to TRBJ2-3, with TRBD2 matching over 14 bases. V was clipped by 3 bases and J by 4 bases; unmatched bases: 3. CDR1 is SGHTA and CDR2 is FQGTGA in the germline V gene. The CDR3 has 16 residues. The CDR3 sequence is CASSLGLAGDPDTQYF. The CDR3 nucleotides read TGTGCCAGCAGCTTGGGACTAGCGGGAGATCCAGATACGCAGTATTTT.

The DNA of the CDR3 is TGTGCCAGCAGCCATCTACGATCAGGGGTTGGCTACACCTTC. Protein: CASSHLRSGVGYTF. The chain couples TRBV7-3 to TRBJ1-2; a weak D match, TRBD1 (6 bases). This CDR3 is built from 14 residues. Germline values: CDR1 SGHTA, CDR2 FQGTGA. V dropped 5 bases and J dropped 7 bases, with 17 bases sitting between them.

The chain combines TRBV5-1 with TRBJ1-1; D remains ambiguous. Trimming removed 6 bases from V and 5 bases from J, with 14 bases in between. The germline V gene encodes CDR1 SGHRS and CDR2 YFSETQ. This CDR3 has 13 residues. The CDR3 bases are TGCGCCAGCAAGCGAGGCAGCCTTACTGAAGCTTTCTTT. Encoded protein: CASKRGSLTEAFF.

The chain recombines TRBV6-2 or TRBV6-3 with TRBJ2-7; D ambiguous. Germline loops: CDR1 MNHEY, CDR2 SVGEGT. This CDR3 is 15 amino acids long. Trimming left V 6 bases short and J 3 bases short, with 18 bases between. CDR3 sequence (DNA): TGTGCCAGCAGCTCCCTGGTACAGACCCTCTACGAGCAGTACTTC. It codes for CASSSLVQTLYEQYF.

This clone was counted only a few times. This chain connects TRBV19 to TRBJ2-1; TRBD2 matches at 13 bases. CDR3 length equals 18 residues. CDR1 LNHDA and CDR2 SQIVND come from the germline V gene (reference sequence). Trimming removed 4 bases from V and 9 bases from J; junction bases left unmatched: 15. In DNA form, the CDR3 reads TGTGCCAGTAGTACCCCCCTCGGCGGACTAGCGGGAGCTGGTGAGCAGTTCTTC. Protein: CASSTPLGGLAGAGEQFF.

V and J are TRBV5-1 and TRBJ2-7; 10 nucleotides line up with TRBD1. The ends lost 4 bases at V and 2 bases at J; junction bases unmatched: 3. CDR1 and CDR2 (germline): SGHRS, YFSETQ. The CDR3 is made up of 14 amino acids. The CDR3 DNA follows: TGCGCCAGCAGCGAAGGACAGGGGGCCTACGAGCAGTACTTC. Its translation is CASSEGQGAYEQYF.

The chain uses TRBV7-2 and TRBJ2-7, with TRBD2 identical over 14 bases. The CDR3 has 15 residues. CDR1 is SGHTA and CDR2 is FQGNSA in the germline V gene. With 4 bases clipped from V and 7 bases from J, the junction kept 6 bases outside the gene matches. CDR3 region: CASSSGLAGALEQYF. The DNA of the CDR3 is TGTGCCAGCAGCTCGGGACTAGCGGGAGCCTTGGAGCAGTACTTC.

This chain uses TRBV6-5 with TRBJ1-3; D remains ambiguous. This CDR3 has 15 residues. The ends were cut back, 2 bases at V and 0 bases at J, with 8 bases in the middle. Germline CDR1 MNHEY, CDR2 SVGAGI. CDR3 DNA sequence: TGTGCCAGCAGTTACGACGGGAGCTCTGGAAACACCATATATTTT. Translating it yields CASSYDGSSGNTIYF.

The chain uses TRBV24-1 and TRBJ1-1, with D tentatively TRBD1 (5 bases). The V end lost 3 bases, the J end lost 6 bases, and 10 bases lay between the germline ends. The germline CDR1 and CDR2 sequences are KGHDR and SFDVKD. CDR3 length equals 13 residues. The CDR3 region has the DNA TGTGCCACCAGTGATGCTGGAGGGGCTGAAGCTTTCTTT. Its protein product is CATSDAGGAEAFF.

This sequence joins TRBV29-1 and TRBJ1-5; D is unresolved. Trimming removed 3 bases at V and 3 bases at J, with 9 bases between. This CDR3 has 13 amino acids. Germline V CDR1 and CDR2: SQVTM, ANQGSEA. The CDR3 DNA is TGCAGCGTTGAGTTGGGCAACAATCAGCCCCAGCATTTT. It encodes CSVELGNNQPQHF.

The chain joins TRBV9 to TRBJ2-2; D perhaps matches TRBD1 (6 bases). The CDR3 is 13 amino acids. Per germline, CDR1 SGDLS and CDR2 YYNGEE. V dropped 4 bases and J dropped 6 bases, with 10 bases sitting between them. The DNA of the CDR3 is TGTGCCAGCAGCATTACAGGGTCCGGGGAGCTGTTTTTT. It translates to CASSITGSGELFF. Supplemented by reference TRBV9 and TRBJ2-2, the full variable domain reads DSGVTQTPKHLITATGQRVTLRCSPRSGDLSVYWYQQSLDQGLQFLIQYYNGEERAKGNILERFSAQQFPDLHSELNLSSLELGDSALYFCASSITGSGELFFGEGSRLTVL.